Listed here are 18 T cell receptor beta chains from one sample, sequenced in a study of early T cells in non-severe SARS-CoV-2 infection (dated by TCRdb to the early 2020s). The protocol used for the library was 5' RACE. Sequencing was performed on a NextSeq 500. TCRdb reworked the public reads: Q25 trimming with fastp, MiXCR clone assembly, productive beta chains retained. Rows are unified per CDR3 protein, each entry keeping the most common DNA and genes. This sample has about 58,000 distinct CDR3 sequences in its table, and more than 7% of those were observed once. The ten largest clones take up about 3.7% of the sample. Sequences were obtained from whole blood. These receptors all come from an adult who was a healthcare worker with PCR-confirmed SARS-CoV-2 infection or an uninfected control (not recorded which).

This rearrangement joins TRBV12-3 or TRBV12-4 to TRBJ2-2; D may be TRBD1 (6 bases). V dropped 4 bases and J dropped 1 base, with 7 bases sitting between them. CDR3 size: 14 residues. CDR3 residues: CASSWGQNTGELFF. The CDR3 nucleotides read TGTGCCAGCAGTTGGGGACAGAACACCGGGGAGCTGTTTTTT.

This clonotype was observed many times. The chain joins TRBV28 to TRBJ2-7, with TRBD1 identical over 7 bases. Germline V gene sequence: CDR1 MDHEN, CDR2 SYDVKM. Trimming removed 3 bases from V and 6 bases from J; junction bases left unmatched: 14. The CDR3 spans 16 residues. This chain's CDR3 is CASSLPGTATNPEQYF. The CDR3 region has the DNA TGTGCCAGCAGTTTGCCCGGGACAGCCACTAACCCCGAGCAGTACTTC.

This clonotype was detected many times. The chain combines TRBV27 with TRBJ2-7, with a possible D match to TRBD2 (5 bases). Germline V gene lookup returns CDR1 MNHEY and CDR2 SMNVEV (reference sequence). V was clipped by 5 bases and J by 7 bases, with 15 bases between them. The length of the CDR3 is 13 residues. This CDR3 reads CASSPGLKREQYF. CDR3 sequence (DNA): TGTGCCAGCAGTCCTGGACTTAAACGGGAGCAGTACTTC.

The CDR3, as DNA: TGCGCCAGCAGCCGCGGATTAACCGACTACGAGCAGTACTTC. Translation gives CASSRGLTDYEQYF. The rearrangement joins TRBV5-1 to TRBJ2-7; D is ambiguous. The ends were cut back, 4 bases at V and 3 bases at J, with 14 bases in the middle. Looked up from germline, CDR1 is SGHRS and CDR2 is YFSETQ. CDR3 length equals 14 residues. Drawing the rest from reference TRBV5-1 and TRBJ2-7, the complete variable domain is KAGVTQTPRYLIKTRGQQVTLSCSPISGHRSVSWYQQTPGQGLQFLFEYFSETQRNKGNFPGRFSGRQFSNSRSEMNVSTLELGDSALYLCASSRGLTDYEQYFGPGTRLTVT.

This clonotype was counted between two and nine times. This chain joins TRBV6-5 and TRBJ1-5; D is possibly TRBD1 (6 bases). Trimming took 5 bases from V and 7 from J, leaving 12 bases between them. The CDR3 totals 13 residues. Germline V CDR1 and CDR2: MNHEY, SVGAGI. The CDR3 DNA reads TGTGCCAGCAGTCACGGGACACGGCAGCCCCAGCATTTT. Translation: CASSHGTRQPQHF.

With regard to this clonotype: The junction and the germline gene differ at one end; a read error may be behind it. The chain links TRBV15 to TRBJ2-1, with D maybe TRBD2 (5 bases). The CDR3 length is 15 residues. The germline CDR1 and CDR2 sequences are LNHNV and YYDKDF (reference sequence). The CDR3 DNA reads as TGTGCCACCAGCGGCCCCAGGACTTCCTATAATGAGCAGTTCTTC. The encoded protein is CATSGPRTSYNEQFF. Supplemented by reference TRBV15 and TRBJ2-1, the full variable domain reads DAMVIQNPRYQVTQFGKPVTLSCSQTLNHNVMYWYQQKSSQAPKLLFHYYDKDFNNEADTPDNFQSRRPNTSFCFLDIRSPGLGDTAMYLCATSGPRTSYNEQFFGPGTRLTVL.

The rearrangement links TRBV25-1 to TRBJ2-3, with unresolved D. Trimming left V 5 bases short and J 5 bases short, with 8 bases between. The CDR3 is 12 residues long. The germline CDR1 and CDR2 sequences are MGHDK and SYGVNS. This CDR3 is CASSFLGDTQYF. CDR3 DNA: TGTGCCAGCAGTTTTTTAGGAGATACGCAGTATTTT.

This clonotype appeared a few times. For the CDR3, the DNA is TGTGCCAGCAGTGCAGGGGGCTACACTGAAGCTTTCTTT. Amino acid sequence: CASSAGGYTEAFF. The rearrangement links TRBV25-1 to TRBJ1-1; TRBD1 matches at 8 bases. CDR3 length: 13 residues. Germline V CDR1 and CDR2: MGHDK, SYGVNS. The junction had 1 base not matched to a gene; V was cut back by 4 bases and J by 3 bases.

This clonotype was counted between two and nine times. J is TRBJ2-7 and V is TRBV4-1; D not resolved. Between the trimmed V and J ends, which lost 2 bases and 2 bases, there was a span of 10 bases. Germline lookup yields CDR1 MGHRA and CDR2 YSYEKL. There are 14 residues in the CDR3. The CDR3 loop is CASSQFATAYEQYF. The CDR3 DNA reads TGCGCCAGCAGCCAATTCGCGACGGCCTACGAGCAGTACTTC.

The rearrangement uses TRBV29-1 and TRBJ2-1, with D perhaps matching TRBD2 (6 bases). The V gene lost 6 bases and the J gene lost 7 bases, with 19 bases spanning the gap. The CDR3 runs 14 residues. From germline, CDR1 is SQVTM and CDR2 ANQGSEA. CDR3 residues: CSVTPGLARNEQFF. CDR3 DNA: TGCAGCGTGACACCGGGACTGGCTCGTAATGAGCAGTTCTTC.

This clonotype was observed many times. The chain carries TRBV12-3 or TRBV12-4 and TRBJ2-3; 14 positions match TRBD2. V gave up 6 bases and J gave up 5 bases; unmatched junction bases: 1. CDR3 length: 14 amino acids. This CDR3 is CASRGLAGVDTQYF. The CDR3 nucleotides read TGTGCCAGCAGGGGACTAGCGGGAGTAGATACGCAGTATTTT.

In this sample, this clonotype turned up a few times. This chain connects TRBV7-2 to TRBJ2-3; a possible D gene is TRBD1 (5 bases). Germline V CDR1 and CDR2: SGHTA, FQGNSA. The CDR3 has 14 residues. Trimming cost V 1 base and J 4 bases, with 9 bases left between them. The CDR3 region has the DNA TGTGCCAGCAGCTTAGATAAGGGGTCAGATACGCAGTATTTT. Translation: CASSLDKGSDTQYF.

The table lists this clonotype with many counts. The J gene is TRBJ2-7, the V gene TRBV7-9; D tentatively reads TRBD1 or TRBD2 (5 bases each). Germline V gene lookup returns CDR1 SEHNR and CDR2 FQNEAQ (reference sequence). The CDR3 runs to 15 residues. V was cut by 6 bases and J by 5 bases, with 20 bases left in between. CDR3 bases: TGTGCCAGCAGTACCCTCGGGACCCAAGTCAACGAGCAGTACTTC. Its translation: CASSTLGTQVNEQYF. The entire variable domain, with the rest obtained from reference TRBV7-9 and TRBJ2-7, is as follows: DTGVSQNPRHKITKRGQNVTFRCDPISEHNRLYWYRQTLGQGPEFLTYFQNEAQLEKSRLLSDRFSAERPKGSFSTLEIQRTEQGDSAMYLCASSTLGTQVNEQYFGPGTRLTVT.

The V gene is TRBV3-1, the J gene TRBJ2-4, with D perhaps matching TRBD1 (5 bases). V lost 2 bases to trimming and J lost 8 bases, with 19 bases between them. Per germline, CDR1 LGHDT and CDR2 YNNKEL (reference sequence). There are 16 residues in the CDR3. CDR3 nucleotides: TGTGCCAGCAGCCAAATTAAAGGGGCAGGGAAGGACATTCAGTACTTC. It yields the protein CASSQIKGAGKDIQYF.

V usage is TRBV3-1 and J usage is TRBJ2-1, with D possibly being TRBD2 (5 bases). This CDR3 region has 15 residues. Deletions cut 4 bases from V and 7 bases from J, with 17 bases between. Per the germline V gene, CDR1 is LGHDT and CDR2 is YNNKEL (reference sequence). Here the CDR3 DNA reads TGTGCCAGCAGCCGCCCAGAGAATGGGGAGAATGAGCAGTTCTTC. Translated, it gives CASSRPENGENEQFF.

This clonotype was seen a few times. This chain joins TRBV5-1 and TRBJ2-1; tentatively, D is TRBD2 (5 bases). The V gene lost 2 bases and the J gene lost 2 bases, with 8 bases spanning the gap. Germline V gives CDR1 SGHRS, CDR2 YFSETQ. The length of the CDR3 is 14 residues. The CDR3 here is CASSFEGAYNEQFF. CDR3 coding DNA: TGCGCCAGCAGCTTCGAGGGAGCCTACAATGAGCAGTTCTTC.

The CDR3 sequence is CASSYSSLGSAFF. The CDR3 nucleotides are TGTGCCAGCAGTTACTCCTCCTTAGGGTCAGCTTTCTTT. The V call is TRBV6-5, the J call TRBJ1-1; D gene unclear. The CDR3 spans 13 residues. Germline loops: CDR1 MNHEY, CDR2 SVGAGI. V gave up 0 bases and J gave up 10 bases, with 12 bases separating them.

This chain joins TRBV29-1 and TRBJ2-3; 13 positions agree with TRBD2. The CDR3 spans 15 residues. Losses at the gene ends were 4 bases for V and 4 bases for J; bases not matched to a gene: 5. Germline V gene lookup returns CDR1 SQVTM and CDR2 ANQGSEA. CDR3: CSVGGTSGKADTQYF. As DNA, the CDR3 is TGCAGCGTTGGGGGGACTAGCGGGAAAGCAGATACGCAGTATTTT.